This T cell receptor (beta chain) derives from a study of OX40 agonist ivuxolimab in advanced cancers. Study-level background: The patients got ivuxolimab, which is an agonistic anti-OX40 (CD134) antibody. Earlier anti-PD-1, anti-PD-L1 or anti-CTLA-4 therapy was permitted; less than 50% had received some. Two patients with cutaneous melanoma and one with hepatocellular carcinoma, three in total, showed partial responses.

The V end was cut by 0 bases, the J end by 3 bases, with 13 bases between. This CDR3 comprises 16 residues. The germline V gene has CDR1 SGDLS and CDR2 YYNGEE. The table came from immunoSEQ multiplex PCR; TCRdb's copy has only in-frame clones and leaves some out. This table holds under 70,000 clones, 80% to 95% found once. Sequences were derived from CD4+ or CD8+ T cells sorted from blood, sampled in a trial of the OX40 agonist ivuxolimab. V and J are TRBV9 and TRBJ2-1; possibly TRBD1 or TRBD2 for D (5 bases each). This sequence was found in an adult with an advanced solid tumor such as melanoma, head and neck, liver or kidney cancer. The CDR3 sequence is CASSVETGAYYNEQFF. CDR3 DNA: TGTGCCAGCAGCGTAGAAACCGGGGCATACTACAATGAGCAGTTCTTC.